This T cell receptor (beta chain) originates from a study of vaccination and CD4 T cells after COVID-19. A note on this clonotype: Its antigen is unknown.

CDR3 size: 12 residues. Germline CDR1 is SGHDT and CDR2 is YYEEEE. Trimming pared 6 bases from V and 11 bases from J, leaving 17 bases between. Cultured CD4+ T-cell DNA underwent Oncomine TCR Beta short-read sequencing. A single record per CDR3 protein comes from TCRdb applying MiXCR to the PCR reads. Of over 11,000 distinct CDR3 sequences in the sample, approximately 24% were seen once. Treatment here: roughly ten-day PBMC culture with coronavirus spike peptide pools or control peptides (ViraFEST assay). TCR sequencing followed the expansion of antigen-specific T cells with peptide pools in ViraFEST.

V gene TRBV5-6 combines with J gene TRBJ1-1; no definite D call. The sample was CD4+ T cells from blood, cultured in vitro, taken after SARS-CoV-2 vaccination. This receptor was identified in a human donor who had recovered from COVID-19. CDR3 protein: CASNKPGIRAFF. The CDR3 DNA follows: TGTGCCAGCAACAAGCCGGGAATTAGGGCTTTCTTT. Supplemented by reference TRBV5-6 and TRBJ1-1, the full variable domain reads DAGVTQSPTHLIKTRGQQVTLRCSPKSGHDTVSWYQQALGQGPQFIFQYYEEEERQRGNFPDRFSGHQFPNYSSELNVNALLLGDSALYLCASNKPGIRAFFGQGTRLTVV.